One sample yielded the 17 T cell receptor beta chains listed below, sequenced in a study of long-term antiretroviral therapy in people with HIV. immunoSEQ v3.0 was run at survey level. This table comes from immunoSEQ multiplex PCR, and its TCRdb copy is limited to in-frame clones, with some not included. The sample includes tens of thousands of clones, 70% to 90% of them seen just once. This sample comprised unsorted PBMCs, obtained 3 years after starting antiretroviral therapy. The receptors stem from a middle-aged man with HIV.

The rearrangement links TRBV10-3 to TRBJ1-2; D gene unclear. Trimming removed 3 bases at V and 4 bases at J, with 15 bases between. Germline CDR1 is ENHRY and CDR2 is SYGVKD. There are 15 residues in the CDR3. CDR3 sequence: CAISDSARSSYGYTF. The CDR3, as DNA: TGTGCCATCAGTGATTCTGCCCGGTCATCCTATGGCTACACCTTC.

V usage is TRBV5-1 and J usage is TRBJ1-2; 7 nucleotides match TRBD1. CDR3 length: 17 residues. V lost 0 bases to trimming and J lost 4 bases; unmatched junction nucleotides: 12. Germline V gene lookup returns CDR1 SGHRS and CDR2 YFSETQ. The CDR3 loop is CASSLEGQAELGYGYTF. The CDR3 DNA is TGCGCCAGCAGCTTGGAAGGACAGGCGGAGTTGGGCTATGGCTACACCTTC.

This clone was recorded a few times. The chain's CDR3 is CASSQDRGNTIYF. CDR3 sequence (DNA): TGTGCCAGCAGCCAAGATCGTGGAAACACCATATATTTT. The chain is built from TRBV4-2 and TRBJ1-3; no clear D gene. The CDR3 has 13 residues. V was cut by 0 bases and J by 3 bases, with 3 bases left in between. Germline V gene sequence: CDR1 LGHNA, CDR2 YNFKEQ.

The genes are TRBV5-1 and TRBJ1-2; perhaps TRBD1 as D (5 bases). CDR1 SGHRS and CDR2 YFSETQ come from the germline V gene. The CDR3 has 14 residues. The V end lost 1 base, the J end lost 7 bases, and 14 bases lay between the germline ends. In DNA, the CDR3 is TGCGCCAGCAGCTTGACTAGGGGTGAGGGTGGCTACACCTTC. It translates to CASSLTRGEGGYTF. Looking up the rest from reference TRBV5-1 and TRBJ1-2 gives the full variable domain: KAGVTQTPRYLIKTRGQQVTLSCSPISGHRSVSWYQQTPGQGLQFLFEYFSETQRNKGNFPGRFSGRQFSNSRSEMNVSTLELGDSALYLCASSLTRGEGGYTFGSGTRLTVV.

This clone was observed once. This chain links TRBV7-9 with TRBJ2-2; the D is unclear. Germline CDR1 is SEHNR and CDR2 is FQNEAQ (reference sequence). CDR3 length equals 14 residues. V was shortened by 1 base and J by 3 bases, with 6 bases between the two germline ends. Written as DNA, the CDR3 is TGTGCCAGCAGCTTAGACATAGACACCGGGGAGCTGTTTTTT. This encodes CASSLDIDTGELFF.

CDR3 sequence: CASRDRPSSYEQYF. Here the CDR3 DNA reads TGTGCCAGCAGGGACAGACCTAGCTCCTACGAGCAGTACTTC. The rearrangement joins TRBV6-5 to TRBJ2-7, with D perhaps matching TRBD1 (6 bases). V shed 6 bases and J shed 0 bases, with 12 bases lying between them. CDR3 length: 14 residues. The germline gives CDR1 MNHEY, CDR2 SVGAGI.

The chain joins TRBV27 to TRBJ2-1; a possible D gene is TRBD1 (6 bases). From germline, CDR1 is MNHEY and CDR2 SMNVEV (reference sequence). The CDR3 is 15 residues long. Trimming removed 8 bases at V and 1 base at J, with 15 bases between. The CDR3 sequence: CASGPPGHSYNEQFF. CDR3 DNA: TGTGCCAGCGGACCTCCGGGACATTCCTACAATGAGCAGTTCTTC.

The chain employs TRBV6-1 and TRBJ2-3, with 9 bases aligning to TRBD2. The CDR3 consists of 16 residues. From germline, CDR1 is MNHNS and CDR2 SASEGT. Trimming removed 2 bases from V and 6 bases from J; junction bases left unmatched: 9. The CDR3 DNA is TGTGCCAGCAGTGAAAACGCGGGGGGGCCGTCTGATACGCAGTATTTT. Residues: CASSENAGGPSDTQYF.

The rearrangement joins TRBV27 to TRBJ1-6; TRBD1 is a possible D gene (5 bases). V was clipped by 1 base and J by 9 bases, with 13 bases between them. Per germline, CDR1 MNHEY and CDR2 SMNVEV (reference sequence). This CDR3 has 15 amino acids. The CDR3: CASSLWTGRSSPLHF. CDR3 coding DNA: TGTGCCAGCAGTTTATGGACGGGGCGAAGTTCACCCCTCCACTTT.

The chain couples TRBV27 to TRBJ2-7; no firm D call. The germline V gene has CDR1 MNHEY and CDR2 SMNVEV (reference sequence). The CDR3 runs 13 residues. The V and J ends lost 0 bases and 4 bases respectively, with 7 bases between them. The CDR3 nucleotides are TGTGCCAGCAGTTTATCGGCGAGGTACGAGCAGTACTTC. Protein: CASSLSARYEQYF.

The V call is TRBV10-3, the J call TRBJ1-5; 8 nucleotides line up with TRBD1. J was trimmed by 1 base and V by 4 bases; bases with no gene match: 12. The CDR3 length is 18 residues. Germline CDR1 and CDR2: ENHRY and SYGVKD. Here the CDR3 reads CAISATGVGSLSNQPQHF. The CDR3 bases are TGTGCCATCAGTGCGACAGGGGTGGGGAGTCTGAGCAATCAGCCCCAGCATTTT.

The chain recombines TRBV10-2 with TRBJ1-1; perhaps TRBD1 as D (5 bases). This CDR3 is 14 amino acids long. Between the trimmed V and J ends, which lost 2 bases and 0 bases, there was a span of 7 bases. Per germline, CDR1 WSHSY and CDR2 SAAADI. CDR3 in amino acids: CASSEPGVNTEAFF. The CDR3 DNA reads TGCGCCAGCAGTGAGCCGGGGGTGAACACTGAAGCTTTCTTT.

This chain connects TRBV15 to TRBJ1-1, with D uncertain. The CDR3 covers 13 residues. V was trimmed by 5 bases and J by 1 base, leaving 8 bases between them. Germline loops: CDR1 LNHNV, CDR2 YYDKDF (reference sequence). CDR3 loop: CATSWDSNTEAFF. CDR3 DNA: TGTGCCACCAGCTGGGATTCGAACACTGAAGCTTTCTTT.

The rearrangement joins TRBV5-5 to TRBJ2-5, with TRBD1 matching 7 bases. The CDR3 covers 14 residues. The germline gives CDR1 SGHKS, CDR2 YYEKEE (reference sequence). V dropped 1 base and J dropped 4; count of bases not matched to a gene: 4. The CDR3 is CASSLIGGAETQYF. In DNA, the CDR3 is TGTGCCAGCAGCTTGATAGGGGGCGCAGAGACCCAGTACTTC.

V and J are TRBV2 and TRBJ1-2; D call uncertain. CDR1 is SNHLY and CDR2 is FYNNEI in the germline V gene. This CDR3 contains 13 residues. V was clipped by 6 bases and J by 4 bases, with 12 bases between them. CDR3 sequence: CASRGPGSYGYTF. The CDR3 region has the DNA TGTGCCAGCAGAGGGCCCGGGAGCTATGGCTACACCTTC. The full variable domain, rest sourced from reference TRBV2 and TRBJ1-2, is EPEVTQTPSHQVTQMGQEVILRCVPISNHLYFYWYRQILGQKVEFLVSFYNNEISEKSEIFDDQFSVERPDGSNFTLKIRSTKLEDSAMYFCASRGPGSYGYTFGSGTRLTVV.

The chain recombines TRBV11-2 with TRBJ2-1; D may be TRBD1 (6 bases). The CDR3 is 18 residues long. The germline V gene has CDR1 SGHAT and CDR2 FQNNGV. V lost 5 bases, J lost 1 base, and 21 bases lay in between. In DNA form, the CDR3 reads TGTGCCAGCAGCCCACAGGGCCTTGTGGTTGGTTCCTACAATGAGCAGTTCTTC. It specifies CASSPQGLVVGSYNEQFF.

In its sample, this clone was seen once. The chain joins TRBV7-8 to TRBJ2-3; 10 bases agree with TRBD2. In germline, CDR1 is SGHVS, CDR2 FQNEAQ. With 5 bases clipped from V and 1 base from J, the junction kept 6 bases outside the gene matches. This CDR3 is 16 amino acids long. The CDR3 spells CASSPRLAGGTDTQYF. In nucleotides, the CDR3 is TGTGCCAGCAGCCCAAGGCTAGCGGGGGGCACAGATACGCAGTATTTT.